This T cell receptor (beta chain) was observed in a study of CD8 T cells in Susac syndrome. Whole-study findings and limits: No clonal expansion appeared among CD4+ T cells in Susac patients.

It was with random hexamers that roughly 0.45 to 1 ug RNA was reverse transcribed. immunoSEQ multiplex PCR amplified TCR beta CDR3 across 54 Vbeta, 13 Jbeta. Each CDR3 protein is one row after TCRdb ran MiXCR on the immunoSEQ multiplex PCR reads. Of approximately 210,000 distinct CDR3 sequences in the sample, about 95% were seen once. Notes on this clonotype: No antigen is known for it.

Bulk CD8+ and CD4+ cells came from magnetic negative isolation; CD8+ TEMRA by FACS. This CDR3 has 15 residues. The V end was cut by 3 bases, the J end by 10 bases, with 16 bases between. The clonotype was recovered from a human donor with Susac syndrome. The rearrangement links TRBV12-3 or TRBV12-4 to TRBJ1-6; D not resolved. The sequenced sample was CD4+ T cells from PBMCs. CDR3 residues: CASSLRNRVESPLHF. In nucleotides, the CDR3 is TGTGCCAGCAGTTTGAGGAACCGAGTGGAATCACCCCTCCACTTT.